This T cell receptor (beta chain) was obtained from a study of T-cell memory formation after mild COVID-19. About the research overall: Largely, TCR clusters stayed within a single donor. Study findings and constraints: The appearance of some responding clones in pre-infection memory suggested that cross-reactive memory joined. Later expanders leaned CD4+, whereas clones that contracted between day 15 and 85 were balanced CD4/CD8. Second-wave clones that peaked on day 37 lacked confirmed SARS-CoV-2 specificity.

A word on this clonotype: Its antigen is still unknown.

TCRdb passed the 5' RACE reads through MiXCR, listing each CDR3 protein once. The table includes about 560,000 distinct CDR3 sequences, roughly 17% detected once. The CDR3 extends over 13 amino acids. Germline CDR1 is LNHNV and CDR2 is YYDKDF (reference sequence). V was clipped by 3 bases and J by 5 bases; unmatched bases: 2. The sample consisted of PBMCs or a T cell subset sorted from them (not recorded which). The rearrangement uses TRBV15 and TRBJ2-7, with 9 positions matching TRBD1. The TCR comes from an adult woman who had mild COVID-19 (a few samples of this study predate the infection). Cell type and time point are not known. Here the CDR3 DNA reads TGTGCCACCAGCAGGGGGGACAGGGACGAGCAGTACTTC. It encodes CATSRGDRDEQYF.